The 10 T cell receptor beta chains below come from one sample, sequenced in a study of identical twins. TCRdb redid the calling of the 5' RACE reads with MiXCR, one entry per CDR3 protein. Altogether 250,000 or so distinct CDR3 sequences are present, about 9% being singletons, with the ten largest covering 2.5% to 3.5%. Separately, the same data were catalogued under a study of yellow fever vaccine responses in identical twins.

The source material was CD8+ T cells sorted from blood. The receptor source for this set is a woman under 30 in good health.

This clonotype was recorded at least ten times. This chain uses TRBV29-1 with TRBJ2-7; 11 bases match TRBD1. Germline CDR1 SQVTM, CDR2 ANQGSEA. J was trimmed by 6 bases and V by 4 bases; bases with no gene match: 5. This CDR3 contains 13 residues. This CDR3 reads CSVAPGQGVEQYF. As DNA, the CDR3 is TGCAGCGTTGCCCCGGGACAGGGGGTCGAGCAGTACTTC.

This clonotype turned up a few times. The gene calls are TRBV20-1 and TRBJ2-3, with D perhaps matching TRBD2 (6 bases). Germline V lookup: CDR1 DFQATT, CDR2 SNEGSKA (reference sequence). CDR3 size: 14 residues. The CDR3: CSFLGGPSTDTQYF. The CDR3 nucleotides are TGCAGCTTCTTGGGGGGACCTAGCACAGATACGCAGTATTTT.

This clonotype was counted a few times. The chain recombines TRBV6-5 with TRBJ2-2, with 9 positions matching TRBD1. CDR1 MNHEY and CDR2 SVGAGI come from the germline V gene. The V and J ends lost 2 bases and 4 bases, in that order; junction bases with no gene match: 8. This CDR3 contains 17 residues. The CDR3 sequence: CASSYDWDRVVTGELFF. DNA of the CDR3: TGTGCCAGCAGTTACGACTGGGACAGGGTAGTCACCGGGGAGCTGTTTTTT.

The chain recombines TRBV7-6 with TRBJ2-1; 9 nucleotides line up with TRBD1. The germline V gene encodes CDR1 SGHVS and CDR2 FNYEAQ. This CDR3 has 17 amino acids. The junction had 12 bases not matched to a gene; V was cut back by 1 base and J by 8 bases. CDR3 DNA sequence: TGTGCCAGCAGCTTAGGGACAGGGGTACCTTCCTCACATGAGCAGTTCTTC. Its protein is CASSLGTGVPSSHEQFF.

The chain combines TRBV23-1 with TRBJ2-7, with 7 bases lining up with TRBD1. TRBV23-1 is an ORF for which the function is uncertain. V was clipped by 2 bases and J by 4 bases; unmatched bases: 11. The CDR3 runs 16 residues. The CDR3 bases are TGCGCCAGCAGTCAAGAGACAGGGCTTGAAGGGTACGAGCAGTACTTC. Its translation: CASSQETGLEGYEQYF.

The CDR3 is CGGNANTGELFF. The CDR3 DNA reads as TGTGGAGGGAACGCGAACACCGGGGAGCTGTTTTTT. V gene TRBV30 combines with J gene TRBJ2-2, with a weak D call TRBD2 (5 bases). Germline V gene lookup returns CDR1 GTSNPN and CDR2 SVGIG (reference sequence). The CDR3 consists of 12 residues.

This clonotype was found a few times. This chain links TRBV20-1 with TRBJ2-3; TRBD2 aligns across 14 bases. This CDR3 is 20 amino acids long. CDR1 and CDR2 from the germline V gene are DFQATT and SNEGSKA (reference sequence). V lost 7 bases to trimming and J lost 4 bases; unmatched junction nucleotides: 22. The CDR3 is CSGAGQGSIGTSGSADTQYF. The CDR3 DNA follows: TGCAGTGGAGCCGGACAGGGCTCCATAGGGACTAGCGGGAGCGCAGATACGCAGTATTTT.

This clonotype was counted ten times or more. The chain links TRBV6-1 to TRBJ2-4, with D unresolved. Trimming took off 2 bases at V and 8 bases at J, with 13 bases between the two ends. Germline lookup yields CDR1 MNHNS and CDR2 SASEGT. The CDR3 is 14 amino acids. The CDR3 nucleotides read TGTGCCAGCAGTGAAAGTGGCGGTGTGGACATTCAGTACTTC. Translating it yields CASSESGGVDIQYF.

At least ten counts were recorded for this clonotype. The chain carries TRBV9 and TRBJ2-2, with 8 positions matching TRBD2. V was clipped by 2 bases and J by 0 bases; unmatched bases: 0. CDR1 SGDLS and CDR2 YYNGEE come from the germline V gene. The CDR3 totals 15 residues. CDR3 protein: CASSVGGANTGELFF. Written as DNA, the CDR3 is TGTGCCAGCAGCGTCGGGGGGGCGAACACCGGGGAGCTGTTTTTT. The full variable domain, rest sourced from reference TRBV9 and TRBJ2-2, is DSGVTQTPKHLITATGQRVTLRCSPRSGDLSVYWYQQSLDQGLQFLIQYYNGEERAKGNILERFSAQQFPDLHSELNLSSLELGDSALYFCASSVGGANTGELFFGEGSRLTVL.

Only a few counts were recorded for this clonotype. V and J are TRBV15 and TRBJ2-1, with 8 bases identical to TRBD2. The CDR3 loop spans 17 amino acids. The germline V gene encodes CDR1 LNHNV and CDR2 YYDKDF (reference sequence). Trimming removed 0 bases from V and 8 bases from J; junction bases left unmatched: 12. CDR3 amino acids: CATSRDGNRGGKDEQFF. The CDR3 DNA sequence: TGTGCCACCAGCAGAGATGGGAATCGCGGGGGGAAGGATGAGCAGTTCTTC.